This record concerns one T cell receptor (beta chain) sequence. As yet, its antigen is unknown. This entry comes from a study of identical twins. Points from the study as a whole: Weaker excess sharing between twins was seen in beta out-of-frame sequences. Researchers caution that invariant MAIT and iNKT cells could partly confound zero-insertion analyses.

Only healthy Caucasians were enrolled as donors. TCRdb fed the 5' RACE reads into MiXCR, producing one record per CDR3 protein. The sample consists of around 510,000 distinct CDR3 sequences, roughly an eighth of them appearing once. Germline V CDR1 and CDR2: MDHEN, SYDVKM. V lost 5 bases to trimming and J lost 4 bases; unmatched junction nucleotides: 6. This CDR3 is 15 amino acids long. This same sample was also taken into another study, of yellow fever vaccine responses in identical twins.

Specimen: CD4+ T cells sorted from blood. This TCR came from a woman younger than 30 in good health. V gene TRBV28 combines with J gene TRBJ1-4; 8 bases are a match to TRBD1. The CDR3 spells CASSITGQVNEKLFF. CDR3 in DNA: TGTGCCAGCAGTATCACGGGACAGGTTAATGAAAAACTGTTTTTT.